The next 21 T cell receptor beta chains were all read from a single sample in a study of cytomegalovirus exposure and HLA in healthy donors. With 60 Vbeta and 13 Jbeta primers, the PCR was carried out. Sequencing was performed with immunoSEQ multiplex PCR; in TCRdb, only in-frame clones are kept and a portion is missing. The table records approximately 87,000 clones, just under 85% of them present only once. The sequenced sample was PBMCs. These receptors were obtained from a woman aged 18-29 years in good health and CMV-seropositive.

This chain links TRBV18 with TRBJ2-1; 8 nucleotides agree with TRBD1. The germline CDR1 and CDR2 sequences are KGHSH and LQKENI. This CDR3 contains 13 residues. Germline trimming cut 3 bases from V and 9 bases from J; bases unmatched to any gene: 4. CDR3 loop: CASSPGQGIEQFF. The CDR3 nucleotides read TGTGCCAGCTCACCCGGACAGGGAATTGAGCAGTTCTTC.

This rearrangement joins TRBV2 to TRBJ1-2; 8 bases match TRBD1. Trimming removed 8 bases from V and 2 bases from J; junction bases left unmatched: 4. Per germline, CDR1 SNHLY and CDR2 FYNNEI. The CDR3 covers 13 residues. The CDR3, as DNA: TGTGCCAGCCGGACAGGGATGAACTATGGCTACACCTTC. This codes for CASRTGMNYGYTF.

The rearrangement uses TRBV4-1 and TRBJ2-5; D unclear. V dropped 1 base and J dropped 0 bases, with 6 bases sitting between them. The CDR3 loop spans 14 amino acids. From germline, CDR1 is MGHRA and CDR2 YSYEKL. The CDR3 here is CASSQVSDQETQYF. CDR3 DNA: TGCGCCAGCAGCCAAGTCTCAGACCAAGAGACCCAGTACTTC.

The chain carries TRBV2 and TRBJ1-4, with TRBD1 identical over 7 bases. The CDR3 has 14 residues. CDR1 SNHLY and CDR2 FYNNEI come from the germline V gene. Trimming at V came to 5 bases and at J to 8 bases, leaving 8 bases not matched to a gene. DNA of the CDR3: TGTGCCAGCAGTCGACAGGGAGGAGGGGAAAAACTGTTTTTT. Amino acids: CASSRQGGGEKLFF.

V is TRBV6-5 and J is TRBJ2-3, with D hard to call. The CDR3 totals 16 residues. Between the trimmed V and J ends, which lost 0 bases and 0 bases, there was a span of 10 bases. Germline V gives CDR1 MNHEY, CDR2 SVGAGI. The CDR3 coding sequence is TGTGCCAGCAGTTACTCGAGCGCCCGAAGCACAGATACGCAGTATTTT. Its translation: CASSYSSARSTDTQYF.

CDR3 nucleotide sequence: TGTGCCAGCAGTGGACAGGGGGAAAGCACAGATACGCAGTATTTT. This encodes CASSGQGESTDTQYF. J is TRBJ2-3 and V is TRBV6-5; 10 bases line up with TRBD1. Germline assignment: CDR1 MNHEY and CDR2 SVGAGI. This CDR3 has 15 residues. Trimming took 5 bases from V and 0 from J; bases not matched to a gene: 2.

The chain has TRBV19 and TRBJ1-1; 8 nucleotides match TRBD1. Germline V gives CDR1 LNHDA, CDR2 SQIVND (reference sequence). The CDR3 runs to 15 residues. CDR3 DNA sequence: TGTGCGACGTTGGGCAGGGGGCACGAGTGGACTGAAGCTTTCTTT. Its protein product is CATLGRGHEWTEAFF. Based on the CDR3 plus reference TRBV19 and TRBJ1-1, the full variable domain is DGGITQSPKYLFRKEGQNVTLSCEQNLNHDAMYWYRQDPGQGLRLIYYSQIVNDFQKGDIAEGYSVSREKKESFPLTVTSAQKNPTAFYLCATLGRGHEWTEAFFGQGTRLTVV.

This rearrangement joins TRBV4-1 to TRBJ1-3; perhaps TRBD1 as D (6 bases). Germline CDR1 MGHRA, CDR2 YSYEKL. V lost 2 bases to trimming and J lost 0 bases, with 8 bases between them. This CDR3 spans 15 amino acids. This CDR3 is CASSQTGFSGNTIYF. DNA for the CDR3: TGCGCCAGCAGCCAAACAGGGTTCTCTGGAAACACCATATATTTT.

This chain joins TRBV6-5 and TRBJ2-1, with D possibly being TRBD2 (6 bases). Germline CDR1 and CDR2: MNHEY and SVGAGI. Trimming shortened V by 7 bases and J by 3 bases, and 16 bases separated the two germline ends. This CDR3 spans 15 amino acids. CDR3 protein: CASNPGTGLYNEQFF. The CDR3 DNA is TGTGCCAGCAATCCCGGGACTGGCCTCTACAATGAGCAGTTCTTC.

The V gene is TRBV5-1, the J gene TRBJ2-1, with 12 bases lining up with TRBD2. Germline CDR1 SGHRS, CDR2 YFSETQ. The CDR3 spans 16 residues. Losses at the gene ends were 6 bases for V and 6 bases for J; bases not matched to a gene: 10. The CDR3 reads CASTFRLAGVSNEQFF. In DNA form, the CDR3 reads TGCGCCAGCACGTTTAGACTAGCGGGAGTCAGCAATGAGCAGTTCTTC.

The gene calls are TRBV15 and TRBJ1-2, with D possibly being TRBD1 (5 bases). Germline CDR1 LNHNV, CDR2 YYDKDF (reference sequence). The V end was cut by 4 bases, the J end by 1 base, with 13 bases between. There are 15 residues in the CDR3. The CDR3 here is CATSKTNRLNYGYTF. Here the CDR3 DNA reads TGTGCCACCAGCAAAACTAACAGGCTTAACTATGGCTACACCTTC.

V gene TRBV5-1 combines with J gene TRBJ2-7, with 8 nucleotides matching TRBD1. With V trimmed by 2 bases and J by 5 bases, 6 bases remained unmatched. CDR1 and CDR2 (germline): SGHRS, YFSETQ. The CDR3 sequence is 14 residues long. The CDR3 coding sequence is TGCGCCAGCAGCTTAGGACAGGGATACGACGAGCAGTACTTC. Residues: CASSLGQGYDEQYF.

This clone appeared once. CDR3: CASGQGGLQPQHF. The CDR3 DNA reads as TGTGCCAGCGGTCAAGGGGGGCTTCAGCCCCAGCATTTT. The chain combines TRBV2 with TRBJ1-5, with D possibly being TRBD1 (6 bases). V lost 8 bases, J lost 6 bases, and 14 bases lay in between. The germline V gene has CDR1 SNHLY and CDR2 FYNNEI. The CDR3 consists of 13 residues. Supplemented by reference TRBV2 and TRBJ1-5, the full variable domain reads EPEVTQTPSHQVTQMGQEVILRCVPISNHLYFYWYRQILGQKVEFLVSFYNNEISEKSEIFDDQFSVERPDGSNFTLKIRSTKLEDSAMYFCASGQGGLQPQHFGDGTRLSIL.

The chain combines TRBV19 with TRBJ1-2, with TRBD1 matching over 7 bases. J lost 4 bases, V lost 6 bases, and 8 bases had no gene match. Germline V CDR1 and CDR2: LNHDA, SQIVND (reference sequence). The CDR3 extends over 14 amino acids. CDR3 region: CASRFVDRAYGYTF. CDR3 DNA: TGTGCCAGTAGGTTCGTCGACAGGGCCTATGGCTACACCTTC.

The gene calls are TRBV30 and TRBJ2-7, with D maybe TRBD1 (6 bases). Germline V gene lookup returns CDR1 GTSNPN and CDR2 SVGIG (reference sequence). V was pared by 0 bases and J by 0 bases, with 12 bases between. The CDR3 covers 15 residues. The CDR3, as DNA: TGTGCCTGGAGTGTAGATGGGACATCCTCCTACGAGCAGTACTTC. Translating it yields CAWSVDGTSSYEQYF.

The chain couples TRBV7-9 to TRBJ2-7; tentative D call: TRBD1 (6 bases). The V and J ends lost 7 bases and 5 bases respectively, with 15 bases between them. Germline V gene lookup returns CDR1 SEHNR and CDR2 FQNEAQ (reference sequence). The CDR3 contains 13 residues. The CDR3, as DNA: TGTGCCAGCAACGACGACAGGCTCGACGAGCAGTACTTC. It is translated as CASNDDRLDEQYF.

This clone has a single count. This chain connects TRBV7-3 to TRBJ2-2; D not resolved. Germline V gene data show CDR1 as SGHTA and CDR2 as FQGTGA. Trimming left V 3 bases short and J 6 bases short, with 8 bases between. The CDR3 consists of 13 residues. The CDR3, as DNA: TGTGCCAGCAGCTTCCTAGTGGCCGGGGAGCTGTTTTTT. Encoded protein: CASSFLVAGELFF.

This clone was seen once. The CDR3 coding sequence is TGTGCCAGCAGCCCTAGGGAGACAGGGGGCTTTGAAAAACTGTTTTTT. Protein: CASSPRETGGFEKLFF. The chain links TRBV7-9 to TRBJ1-4; 10 bases line up with TRBD1. This CDR3 spans 16 amino acids. Germline CDR1 reads SEHNR; CDR2 reads FQNEAQ (reference sequence). With 5 bases clipped from V and 7 bases from J, the junction kept 10 bases outside the gene matches.

The V and J genes are TRBV4-1 and TRBJ1-5, with 9 bases fitting TRBD1. There are 21 residues in the CDR3. The junction had 27 bases not matched to a gene; V was cut back by 9 bases and J by 3 bases. Per the germline V gene, CDR1 is MGHRA and CDR2 is YSYEKL. The CDR3 sequence: CASRQKIPVQGANSVNQPQHF. For the CDR3, the DNA is TGCGCCAGTAGACAAAAAATTCCGGTACAGGGGGCGAATAGCGTCAATCAGCCCCAGCATTTT.

The chain uses TRBV5-6 and TRBJ2-7, with TRBD1 matching 7 bases. The CDR3 sequence is 15 residues long. The V gene end was trimmed by 2 bases and the J gene end by 2 bases; junction bases not matched to a gene: 7. CDR1 is SGHDT and CDR2 is YYEEEE in the germline V gene. CDR3 protein: CASSFRDRGPYEQYF. CDR3 nucleotide sequence: TGTGCCAGCAGCTTCCGGGACAGAGGGCCCTACGAGCAGTACTTC.

The gene calls are TRBV6-5 and TRBJ2-1; TRBD2 aligns across 7 bases. This CDR3 is built from 14 residues. CDR1 is MNHEY, CDR2 SVGAGI, per germline. V shed 5 bases and J 6 bases; nucleotides not matched to a gene: 7. CDR3 nucleotide sequence: TGTGCCAGCAGTACCGAGACTAGCCCCAATGAGCAGTTCTTC. This sequence encodes CASSTETSPNEQFF.